This T cell receptor (beta chain) was profiled in a study of T cells and copy number aberrations in small-cell lung cancer. General observations from the study: Compared with adjacent lung tissue, tumors had lower T-cell richness and clonality and non-significantly lower density.

The CDR3 is 10 residues long. J gave up 8 bases and V 6 bases, and 3 bases lay outside the gene matches. Germline assignment: CDR1 SQVTM and CDR2 ANQGSEA. About this clone: What it recognizes is unknown.

Method: immunoSEQ multiplex PCR; TCRdb's copy keeps in-frame clones and lacks some. The sample consists of about 3,100 clones, about nine tenths of them appearing once. Every patient either smoked or had heavy second-hand smoke exposure. Collected at least 2 cm from the tumor margin, the adjacent lung showed no malignant cells. Sequences were obtained from normal tissue next to the tumor. The V call is TRBV29-1, the J call TRBJ1-2; TRBD1 agrees at 7 bases. This TCR was recovered from a man in his fifties or sixties with small cell lung cancer. CDR3 DNA: TGCAGCGTGGAGACAGGGGGCTACACCTTC. Residues: CSVETGGYTF.